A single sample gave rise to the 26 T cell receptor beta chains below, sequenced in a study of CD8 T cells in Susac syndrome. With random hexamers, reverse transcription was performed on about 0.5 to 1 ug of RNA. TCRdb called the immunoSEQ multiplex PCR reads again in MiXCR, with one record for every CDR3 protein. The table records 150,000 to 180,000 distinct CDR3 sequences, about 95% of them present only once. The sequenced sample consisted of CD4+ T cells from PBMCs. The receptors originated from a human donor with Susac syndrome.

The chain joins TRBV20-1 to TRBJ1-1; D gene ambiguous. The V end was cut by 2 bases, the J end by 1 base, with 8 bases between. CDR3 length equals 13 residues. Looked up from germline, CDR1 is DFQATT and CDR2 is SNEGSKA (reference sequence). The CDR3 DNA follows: TGCAGTGCTAGATTCGGCGGGAACACTGAAGCTTTCTTT. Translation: CSARFGGNTEAFF.

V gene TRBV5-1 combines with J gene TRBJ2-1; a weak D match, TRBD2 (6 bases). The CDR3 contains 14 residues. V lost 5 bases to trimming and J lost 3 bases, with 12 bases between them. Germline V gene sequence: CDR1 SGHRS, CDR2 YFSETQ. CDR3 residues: CASRAGQSYNEQFF. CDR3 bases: TGCGCCAGCAGGGCGGGGCAGAGCTACAATGAGCAGTTCTTC.

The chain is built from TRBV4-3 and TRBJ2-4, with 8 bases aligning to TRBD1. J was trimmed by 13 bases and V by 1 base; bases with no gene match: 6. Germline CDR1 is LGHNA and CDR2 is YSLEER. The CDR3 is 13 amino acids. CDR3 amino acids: CASSQALRDRQYF. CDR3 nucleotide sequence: TGCGCCAGCAGCCAAGCTCTCCGGGACAGGCAGTACTTC.

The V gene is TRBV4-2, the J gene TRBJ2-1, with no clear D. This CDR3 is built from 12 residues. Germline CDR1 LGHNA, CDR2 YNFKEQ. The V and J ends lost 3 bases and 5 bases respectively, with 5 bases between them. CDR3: CASSHQNNEQFF. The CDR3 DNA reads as TGTGCCAGCAGCCATCAGAACAATGAGCAGTTCTTC.

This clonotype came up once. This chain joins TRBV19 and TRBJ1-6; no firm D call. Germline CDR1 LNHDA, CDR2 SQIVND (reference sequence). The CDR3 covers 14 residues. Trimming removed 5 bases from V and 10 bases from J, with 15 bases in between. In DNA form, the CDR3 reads TGTGCCAGTAGTGGGGTCGGGTTGTTATCACCCCTCCACTTT. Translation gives CASSGVGLLSPLHF. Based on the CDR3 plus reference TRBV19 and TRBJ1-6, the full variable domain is DGGITQSPKYLFRKEGQNVTLSCEQNLNHDAMYWYRQDPGQGLRLIYYSQIVNDFQKGDIAEGYSVSREKKESFPLTVTSAQKNPTAFYLCASSGVGLLSPLHFGNGTRLTVT.

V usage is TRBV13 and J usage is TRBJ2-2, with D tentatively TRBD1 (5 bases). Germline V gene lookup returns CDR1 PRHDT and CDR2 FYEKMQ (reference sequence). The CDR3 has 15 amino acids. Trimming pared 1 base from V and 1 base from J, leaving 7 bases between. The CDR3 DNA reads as TGTGCCAGCAGCTTAGAAGGGGTGAACACCGGGGAGCTGTTTTTT. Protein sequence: CASSLEGVNTGELFF.

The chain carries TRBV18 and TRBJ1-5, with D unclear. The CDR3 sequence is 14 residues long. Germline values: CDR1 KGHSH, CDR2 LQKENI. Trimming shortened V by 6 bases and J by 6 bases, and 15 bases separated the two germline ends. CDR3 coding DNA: TGTGCCAGCTCCCCCGATGTGTCCGTTCAGCCCCAGCATTTT. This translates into CASSPDVSVQPQHF.

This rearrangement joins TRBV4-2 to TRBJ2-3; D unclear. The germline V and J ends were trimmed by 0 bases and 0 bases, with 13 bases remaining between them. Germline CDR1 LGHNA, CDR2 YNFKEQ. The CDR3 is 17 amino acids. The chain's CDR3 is CASSQESGGASTDTQYF. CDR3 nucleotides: TGTGCCAGCAGCCAAGAGTCGGGCGGCGCTAGCACAGATACGCAGTATTTT.

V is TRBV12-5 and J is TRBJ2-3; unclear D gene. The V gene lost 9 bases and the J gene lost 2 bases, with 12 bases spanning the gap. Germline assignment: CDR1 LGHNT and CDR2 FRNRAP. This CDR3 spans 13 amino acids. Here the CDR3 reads CASGEPLTDTQYF. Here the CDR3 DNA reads TGTGCTAGCGGAGAACCGCTCACAGATACGCAGTATTTT.

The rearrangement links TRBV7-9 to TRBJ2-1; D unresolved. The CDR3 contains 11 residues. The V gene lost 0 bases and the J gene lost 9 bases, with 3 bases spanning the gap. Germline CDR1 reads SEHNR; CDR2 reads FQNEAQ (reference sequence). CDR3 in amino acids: CASSLAGEQFF. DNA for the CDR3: TGTGCCAGCAGCTTAGCTGGTGAGCAGTTCTTC.

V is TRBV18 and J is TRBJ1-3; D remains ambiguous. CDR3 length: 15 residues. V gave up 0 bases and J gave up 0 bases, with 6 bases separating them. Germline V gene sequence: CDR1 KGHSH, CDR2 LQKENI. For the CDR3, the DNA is TGTGCCAGCTCACCACCCGGGAGCTCTGGAAACACCATATATTTT. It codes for CASSPPGSSGNTIYF. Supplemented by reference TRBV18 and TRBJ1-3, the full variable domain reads NAGVMQNPRHLVRRRGQEARLRCSPMKGHSHVYWYRQLPEEGLKFMVYLQKENIIDESGMPKERFSAEFPKEGPSILRIQQVVRGDSAAYFCASSPPGSSGNTIYFGEGSWLTVV.

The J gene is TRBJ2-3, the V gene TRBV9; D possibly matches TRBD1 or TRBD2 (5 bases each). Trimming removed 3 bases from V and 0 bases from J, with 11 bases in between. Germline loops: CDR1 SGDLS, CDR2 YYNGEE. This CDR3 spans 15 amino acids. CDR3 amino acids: CASSAGTISTDTQYF. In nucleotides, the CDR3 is TGTGCCAGCAGCGCAGGGACGATTAGCACAGATACGCAGTATTTT.

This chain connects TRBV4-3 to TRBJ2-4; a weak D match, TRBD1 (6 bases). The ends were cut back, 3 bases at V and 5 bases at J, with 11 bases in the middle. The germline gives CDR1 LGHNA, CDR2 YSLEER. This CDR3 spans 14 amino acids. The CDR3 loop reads CASSQPGAENIQYF. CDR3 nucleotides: TGCGCCAGCAGCCAGCCAGGGGCGGAAAACATTCAGTACTTC.

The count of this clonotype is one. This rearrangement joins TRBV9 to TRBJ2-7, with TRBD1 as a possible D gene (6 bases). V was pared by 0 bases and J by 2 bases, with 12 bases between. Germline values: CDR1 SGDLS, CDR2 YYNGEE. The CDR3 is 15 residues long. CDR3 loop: CASSVAPGHTYEQYF. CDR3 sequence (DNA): TGTGCCAGCAGCGTAGCTCCGGGACATACCTACGAGCAGTACTTC.

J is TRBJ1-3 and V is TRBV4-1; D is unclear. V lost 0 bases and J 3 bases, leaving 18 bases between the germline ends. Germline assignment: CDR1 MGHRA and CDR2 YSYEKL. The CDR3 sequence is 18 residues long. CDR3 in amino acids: CASSQDRVGEGSGNTIYF. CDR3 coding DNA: TGCGCCAGCAGCCAAGATCGAGTCGGGGAGGGTAGTGGAAACACCATATATTTT.

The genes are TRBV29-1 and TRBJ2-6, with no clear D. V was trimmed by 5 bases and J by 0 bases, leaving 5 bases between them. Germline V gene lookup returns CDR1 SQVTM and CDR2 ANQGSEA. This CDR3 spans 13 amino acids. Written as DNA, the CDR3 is TGCAGCGTTCAATACTCTGGGGCCAACGTCCTGACTTTC. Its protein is CSVQYSGANVLTF.

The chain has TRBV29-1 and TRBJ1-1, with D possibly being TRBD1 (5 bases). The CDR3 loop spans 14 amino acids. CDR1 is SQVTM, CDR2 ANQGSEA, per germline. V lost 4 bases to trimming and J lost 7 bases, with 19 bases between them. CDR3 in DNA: TGCAGCGTTGTCCGCCGCAGGGCGGAGAGTGAAGCTTTCTTT. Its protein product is CSVVRRRAESEAFF.

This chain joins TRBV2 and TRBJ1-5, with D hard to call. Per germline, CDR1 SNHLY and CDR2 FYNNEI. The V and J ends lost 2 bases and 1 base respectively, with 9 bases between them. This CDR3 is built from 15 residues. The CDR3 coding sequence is TGTGCCAGCAGTGAAAGGCCCGGCAGCAATCAGCCCCAGCATTTT. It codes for CASSERPGSNQPQHF.

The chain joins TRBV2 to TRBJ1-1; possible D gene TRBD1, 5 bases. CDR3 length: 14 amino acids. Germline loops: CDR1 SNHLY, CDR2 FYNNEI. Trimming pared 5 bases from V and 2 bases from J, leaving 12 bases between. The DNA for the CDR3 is TGTGCCAGCAGTACAGGAGGAGGTAACACTGAAGCTTTCTTT. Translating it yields CASSTGGGNTEAFF.

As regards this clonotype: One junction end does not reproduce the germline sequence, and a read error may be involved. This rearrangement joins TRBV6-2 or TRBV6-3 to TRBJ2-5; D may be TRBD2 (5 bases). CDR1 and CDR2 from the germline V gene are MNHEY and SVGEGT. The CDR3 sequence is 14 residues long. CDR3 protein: CASSRGYEQEAQYF. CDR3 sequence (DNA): TGTGCCAGCTCGAGAGGGTATGAACAAGAGGCCCAGTACTTC.

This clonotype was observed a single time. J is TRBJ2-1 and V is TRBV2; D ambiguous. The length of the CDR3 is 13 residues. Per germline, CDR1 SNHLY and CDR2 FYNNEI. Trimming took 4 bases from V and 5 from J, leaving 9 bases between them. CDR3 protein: CASSVRPDNEQFF. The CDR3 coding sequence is TGTGCCAGCAGTGTTCGGCCGGACAATGAGCAGTTCTTC.

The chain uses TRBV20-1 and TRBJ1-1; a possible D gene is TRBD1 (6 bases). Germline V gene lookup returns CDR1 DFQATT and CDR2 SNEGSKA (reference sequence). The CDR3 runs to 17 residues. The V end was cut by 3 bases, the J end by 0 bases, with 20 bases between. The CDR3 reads CSASFRGSGQLNTEAFF. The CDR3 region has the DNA TGCAGTGCTAGTTTCAGAGGGTCTGGACAGCTGAACACTGAAGCTTTCTTT.

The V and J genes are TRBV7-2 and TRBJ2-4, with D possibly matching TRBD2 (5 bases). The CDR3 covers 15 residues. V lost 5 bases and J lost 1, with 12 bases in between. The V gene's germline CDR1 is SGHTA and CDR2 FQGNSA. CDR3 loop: CASSGGDRAKNIQYF. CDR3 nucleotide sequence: TGTGCCAGCAGCGGAGGAGACCGGGCCAAAAACATTCAGTACTTC.

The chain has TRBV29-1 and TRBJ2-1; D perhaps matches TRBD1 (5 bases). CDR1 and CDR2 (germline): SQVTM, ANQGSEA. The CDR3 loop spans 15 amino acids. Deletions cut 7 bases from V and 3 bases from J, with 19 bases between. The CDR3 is CSDTPSGRVYNEQFF. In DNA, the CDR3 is TGCAGCGACACCCCCTCAGGCAGGGTCTACAATGAGCAGTTCTTC.

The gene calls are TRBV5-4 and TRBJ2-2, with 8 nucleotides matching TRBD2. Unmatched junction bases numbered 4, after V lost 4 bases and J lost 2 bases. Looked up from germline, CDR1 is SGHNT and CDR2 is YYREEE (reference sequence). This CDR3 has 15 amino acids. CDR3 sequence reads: CASSPGLANTGELFF. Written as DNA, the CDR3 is TGTGCCAGCAGCCCCGGACTAGCTAACACCGGGGAGCTGTTTTTT.

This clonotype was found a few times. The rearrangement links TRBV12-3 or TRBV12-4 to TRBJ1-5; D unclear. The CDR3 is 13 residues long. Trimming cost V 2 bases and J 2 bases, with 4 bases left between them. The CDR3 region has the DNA TGTGCCAGCAGTTTAAAAGGCAATCAGCCCCAGCATTTT. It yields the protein CASSLKGNQPQHF.